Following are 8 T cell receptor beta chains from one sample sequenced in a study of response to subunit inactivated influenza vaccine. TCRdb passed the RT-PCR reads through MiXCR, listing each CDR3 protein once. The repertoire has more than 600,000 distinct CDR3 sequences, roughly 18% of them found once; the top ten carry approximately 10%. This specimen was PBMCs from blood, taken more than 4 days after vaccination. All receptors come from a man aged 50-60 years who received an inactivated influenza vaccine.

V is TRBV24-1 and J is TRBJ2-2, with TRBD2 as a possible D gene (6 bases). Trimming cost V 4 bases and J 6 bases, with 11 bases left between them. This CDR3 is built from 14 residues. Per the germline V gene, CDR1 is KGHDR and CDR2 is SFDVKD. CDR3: CATSEGTSAGELFF. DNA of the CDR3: TGTGCCACCAGTGAAGGGACTTCGGCCGGGGAGCTGTTTTTT.

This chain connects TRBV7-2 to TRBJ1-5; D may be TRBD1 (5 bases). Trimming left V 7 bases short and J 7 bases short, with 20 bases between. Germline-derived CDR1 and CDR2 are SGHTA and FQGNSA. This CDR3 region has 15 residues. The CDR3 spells CASTPAAGWDQPQHF. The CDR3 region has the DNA TGTGCCAGCACCCCGGCGGCCGGGTGGGACCAGCCCCAGCATTTT.

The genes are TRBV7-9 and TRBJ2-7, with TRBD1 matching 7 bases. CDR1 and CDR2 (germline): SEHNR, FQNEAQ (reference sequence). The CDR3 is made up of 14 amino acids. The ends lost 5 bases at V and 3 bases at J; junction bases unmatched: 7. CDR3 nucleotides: TGTGCCAGCAGCCAGAGGGACAGCTACTACGAGCAGTACTTC. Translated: CASSQRDSYYEQYF.

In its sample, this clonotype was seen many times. CDR3 residues: CASSLQRVVSNYGYTF. DNA of the CDR3: TGTGCCAGCAGCCTCCAACGGGTGGTATCTAACTATGGCTACACCTTC. The V call is TRBV7-2, the J call TRBJ1-2; D gene uncertain. Germline V gives CDR1 SGHTA, CDR2 FQGNSA. The length of the CDR3 is 16 residues. V was trimmed by 5 bases and J by 0 bases, leaving 16 bases between them. The full variable domain, completed using reference TRBV7-2 and TRBJ1-2, is GAGVSQSPSNKVTEKGKDVELRCDPISGHTALYWYRQSLGQGLEFLIYFQGNSAPDKSGLPSDRFSAERTGGSVSTLTIQRTQQEDSAVYLCASSLQRVVSNYGYTFGSGTRLTVV.

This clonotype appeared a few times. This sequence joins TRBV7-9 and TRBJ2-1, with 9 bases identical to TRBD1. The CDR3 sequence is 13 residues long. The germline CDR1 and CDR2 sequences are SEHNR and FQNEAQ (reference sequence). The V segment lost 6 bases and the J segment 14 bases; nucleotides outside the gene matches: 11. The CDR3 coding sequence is TGTGCCAGCAGTTCACAGCCAGGGGACAGGGAGTTCTTC. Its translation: CASSSQPGDREFF.

The CDR3: CASSLEYGQGNEQFF. The CDR3 region has the DNA TGCGCCAGCAGCTTGGAGTATGGACAGGGTAATGAGCAGTTCTTC. The V call is TRBV5-1, the J call TRBJ2-1; 8 nucleotides line up with TRBD1. Germline loops: CDR1 SGHRS, CDR2 YFSETQ. V shed 0 bases and J 7 bases; nucleotides not matched to a gene: 6. The CDR3 covers 15 residues.

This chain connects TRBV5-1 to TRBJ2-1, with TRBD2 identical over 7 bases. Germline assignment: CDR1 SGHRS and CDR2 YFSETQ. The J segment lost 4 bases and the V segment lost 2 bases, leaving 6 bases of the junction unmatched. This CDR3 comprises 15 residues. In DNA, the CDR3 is TGCGCCAGCAGCTTTGTAGCGGGTCCATACAATGAGCAGTTCTTC. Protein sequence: CASSFVAGPYNEQFF.

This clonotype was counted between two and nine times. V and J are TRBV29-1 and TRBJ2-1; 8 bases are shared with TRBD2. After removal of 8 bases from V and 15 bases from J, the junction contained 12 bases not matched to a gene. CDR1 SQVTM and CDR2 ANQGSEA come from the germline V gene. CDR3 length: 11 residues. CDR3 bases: TGCAGCACGGAGCGGGGGAATCGCCCGTTCTTC. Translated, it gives CSTERGNRPFF.